This T cell receptor beta chain emerged from a study of cytomegalovirus exposure and HLA in healthy donors (dated by TCRdb to 2016 to 2017). For the study in its entirety: According to an earlier analysis of around 600 of the donors, some 170 million T cells yielded 95 million to 140 million unique TCR beta sequences and about 280 Gb of sequence data. Around 320 gigabases of sequencing data and approximately 85 million unique TCR sequences were included in an early release covering about 700 HLA-typed donors. The genetic ancestry cluster associated with self-reported Caucasian donors included approximately 85% of the roughly 360 genotyped donors. The study aimed to test whether signatures of past pathogen exposure could be identified by cataloging public T cell receptors. Using immunosequencing, the study profiled T cell repertoires from 500 to 800 subjects and related those repertoires to cytomegalovirus serostatus. Along with the roughly 670-subject first cohort, a separate validation cohort of more than 90 different subjects was used. The study combined high-throughput TCR immunosequencing, statistical association of individual TCRs with disease status, and machine learning to predict cytomegalovirus infection status. A later analysis re-examined previously published TCR beta repertoires from 610 or so donors and added high-resolution HLA genotyping to investigate patterns of TCR occurrence. The later analysis used no new phenotypic data to find candidate immune exposures, relying instead on TCR beta sequences and their occurrence across donors. An earlier analysis of 500 to 750 of the donors applied high-throughput TCR beta sequencing to assess whether each TCR beta V gene segment acted as functional or pseudogenic. Alongside the repertoire data, information on donor age, sex, ethnicity and CMV serostatus was compiled. Genome-wide SNP genotypes for about 65% of the roughly 700 donors were used in a later genetic analysis, which treated that subset as a discovery cohort. All discovery cohort repertoires had been generated using a single sequencing platform. HLA typing covered class I and class II loci at four-digit resolution. The number of donors typed differed by locus, with roughly 620-640 for A, B, C, DRB1 and DQB1, roughly 550 for DQA1, approximately 580 for DPA1, and some 450 for DPB1. Roughly 5 DR-DQ haplotypes were handled as single units for association and clustering, since linkage in the cohort was strong. Across under 500 genotyped donors of the cohort, an average of roughly 230,000 unique TCR beta nucleotide sequences per donor were sequenced, and about a sixth of those sequences were non-productive. Paper-wide results and their limitations: When HLA alleles, especially DR and DQ, strongly co-occurred, attributing TCR associations to individual alleles was difficult. The authors suggested that the approach could potentially be extended to other disease states and immunological phenotypes. Only TCR beta chains were sequenced in this cohort, and the absence of alpha or paired-chain data limited detectable features. Because the 87-base-pair reads could not distinguish some IMGT-functional V segments, including TRBV6-2 and TRBV6-3, those segments were excluded. A further reported finding was that TCR beta sequences accurately predicted the HLA-A and HLA-B alleles for most subjects in the first cohort. Correlated functional status among segregating V segments might reflect linkage disequilibrium, but an unknown experimental factor could not be ruled out. While some public TCRs were present in many individuals, most TCR sequences turned up only very rarely across donors. The classifier was reported to diagnose cytomegalovirus status with high specificity and sensitivity in both the original cohort and the validation cohort. A later analysis reported that several top co-occurrence clusters appeared linked to parvovirus B19, influenza, CMV and Epstein-Barr virus. According to a later analysis, TCR association rates differed among HLA loci, with DRB1 alleles showing the most associated TCRs and HLA-C alleles showing the fewest. In a later genetic analysis, fewer N-insertions in productive TCRs were reported among donors in an Asian-associated ancestry cluster than the roughly 710-donor mean. In an earlier analysis of a few hundred of the donors, most TCR beta V segments were observed in productive rearrangements about 87% or about 30% of the time, broadly matching IMGT annotations. In vitro tests confirmed that a few of the cytomegalovirus-associated TCR beta chains recognize cytomegalovirus antigens. A cluster of highly shared sequence variants was judged likely to be a technical artifact of the sequencing pipeline. The earlier analysis of 587 of the donors excluded roughly 17 rarely observed V segments, including chromosome 9 orphons, because counts were too low. CMV serostatus was the only immune exposure information available for the cohort. At a false discovery rate of 0.05, a later analysis linked around 17,000 TCR beta sequences to specific HLA alleles. HLA typing was unavailable for some donors at each locus, so association tests used only the typed subset. An association between a missense DCLRE1C variant and V-gene and J-gene trimming of TCR beta chains was found in a later genetic analysis and replicated in an independent cohort. A later analysis found that most CMV-associated TCR beta chains appeared HLA-restricted, with HLA associations seemingly driven largely by CMV exposure. The study listed 164 TCR beta chains as associated with cytomegalovirus. In a later analysis, HLA-associated TCR beta chains were found to be more clonally expanded and to have lower generation probabilities than equally common non-associated chains. The presence/absence analyses assumed that sequencing depth was roughly uniform across donors, and that assumption may not be true.

The trim is 4 bases for V and 2 bases for J, with a gap of 5 bases between the germline ends. The germline V gene encodes CDR1 LNHDA and CDR2 SQIVND (reference sequence). Inclusive of the bounding cysteine and phenylalanine, the CDR3 is 13 residues long. The read is trimmed to its CDR3 DNA, 39 bases read in frame from base 1. The library relied on the immunoSEQ multiplex PCR assay. A mixture of 60 forward primers for TCR Vbeta segments and 13 reverse primers for TCR Jbeta segments was used in the multiplex PCR. A multiplex PCR assay on genomic DNA amplified the CDR3 region of rearranged TCR beta genes. The Illumina HiSeq System was used to sequence the amplified TCR beta libraries as 87-base-pair reads. Per the source publication's procedure: In a later analysis, approximately 74 million unique TCR beta chains were counted across the roughly 700 repertoires, and approximately 11 million of these chains were shared by at least two donors. Raw reads were error-corrected and collapsed into unique sequences by a nearest-neighbor algorithm in which closely related sequences were merged to remove PCR and sequencing errors. To assign V, D and J gene segments, CDR3 sequences were aligned to IMGT reference sequences. For a sequence to be retained, at least a six-nucleotide match to both a V gene segment and a J gene segment was required. Rearrangements were classified as productive when the CDR3 lacked stop codons and remained in frame with V and J, and all other rearrangements were classified as non-productive. CDR3 was defined by IMGT convention, running from the second conserved V-encoded cysteine to the conserved J-encoded phenylalanine. The earlier analysis of about 640 of the donors excluded any sequence lacking an unambiguous match to a single V gene segment. An earlier analysis of around 600 of the donors classified V segments as functional when productive rearrangements were above 56.7% and as segregating when the standard deviation between donors was above 5%. To diagnose cytomegalovirus status from the catalog of TCR beta chain sequences, a statistical classification framework was built. A later analysis assigned V and J genes by comparing TCR nucleotide sequences with IMGT/GENE-DB human TR gene sequences. A later analysis assigned CDR3 sequences and most-parsimonious VDJ recombination scenarios with the TCRdist pipeline. A later analysis defined each TCR beta chain by its CDR3 amino acid sequence plus V-gene family, and excluded reads lacking a unique V-gene family. In a later analysis, fewer than 600 highly shared, low-generation-probability nucleotide sequences were removed to address suspected cross-contamination and a sequencing artifact. A later analysis calculated a clonal expansion index for each public chain from normalized within-repertoire ranks of inferred template counts. Generation probabilities in a later analysis came from a VDJ recombination model fitted to out-of-frame rearrangements, and those results were checked against IGoR. A later analysis scored TCR-TCR, TCR-HLA and TCR-CMV co-occurrence with hypergeometric tests, applying a repertoire-size bias correction to TCR pairs. A later analysis estimated false discovery rates by permuting HLA or CMV assignments 20 times. A later analysis grouped co-occurring TCRs with DBSCAN, adding TCRdist sequence similarity when clustering within HLA-allele-positive subsets. Co-occurrence clustering excluded repertoires with fewer than 30,000 or more than 120,000 public chains, plus five with anomalous nucleotide sharing. In its TCRdb copy, this immuneACCESS table keeps in-frame sequences only and misses some clones. Where compared with another copy, unresolved V genes explain less than half of these, and the others have no known cause. The V and J calls and clone size are taken from that table; D and trimming were inferred from the DNA. The sample contains roughly 100,000 clones, 70% to 90% of them found a single time. The ten largest clones represent 4.5% to 7% of the sample.

The cohort consisted of 650 to 850 healthy bone marrow donors. At the time of sampling, all cohort members were nominally healthy, though unrecorded immune exposures were likely present. The donor tested CMV seropositive, placing the donor among the approximately 290 seropositive members of the cohort. A peripheral blood sample was provided by each donor, and peripheral blood mononuclear cells were used for TCR beta sequencing. Genomic DNA extraction from the blood cell samples was performed with the Qiagen DNeasy Blood Extraction Kit. This clone occurred a few times. The specificity of this receptor is unknown. It has no much larger one-base neighbor in the sample; base qualities were not kept.

The chain uses TRBV19 and TRBJ1-4; the D gene is not confidently resolved. Sequenced material: PBMCs. This clonotype originated in a woman younger than 35 in good health and CMV-seropositive. DNA sequence: TGTGCCAGTAGTAAACTCACTAATGAAAAACTGTTTTTT. Translated, this gives CASSKLTNEKLFF.